This is a list of T cell receptor beta chains from one sample in a study of monozygotic twins with cystic fibrosis. Here immunoSEQ multiplex PCR was the method, and the copy in TCRdb shows in-frame clones only, minus some. The table has 25,000 to 35,000 clones, around four fifths seen once; the top ten hold just under 0.9%. The specimen was blood. The receptors derive from a girl aged 2 to 10 with cystic fibrosis. Both conserved end residues are part of each CDR3.

v_call: TRBV2
cdr3_aa: CASSLTGSDTEAFF

v_call: TRBV6-1
cdr3_aa: CASSAGVTQNQPQHF

v_call: TRBV30
cdr3_aa: CAWGQEFYEQYF

v_call: TRBV6-5
cdr3_aa: CASSSSFLNEQFF

v_call: TRBV7-2
cdr3_aa: CASRPPGSFDNEQFF

v_call: TRBV5-4
cdr3_aa: CASSLGGNLDQPQHF

v_call: TRBV29-1
cdr3_aa: CSFDRENMNTEAFF

v_call: TRBV9
cdr3_aa: CASSTDVTNYGYTF

v_call: TRBV27
cdr3_aa: CASSSSPSGGGGAKNIQYF

v_call: TRBV7-2
cdr3_aa: CASSLAAGGIDEQFF

v_call: TRBV29-1
cdr3_aa: CSGRAGEYNEQFF

v_call: TRBV6-1
cdr3_aa: CASSAGAMTKKTQYF

v_call: TRBV6-1
cdr3_aa: CASSGGEYYDTQYF

v_call: TRBV6-6
cdr3_aa: CASRPSDSYGYTF

v_call: TRBV27
cdr3_aa: CASSFRAVIAGDTGELFF

v_call: TRBV7-8
cdr3_aa: CASSLAPRQGGWRGSEAFF

v_call: TRBV2
cdr3_aa: CASSESAQQFF

v_call: TRBV7-2
cdr3_aa: CASGLRQGSPLHF

v_call: TRBV28
cdr3_aa: CASSLHFGQLYNEQFF

v_call: TRBV9
cdr3_aa: CASSPQGLAVWNEQFF

v_call: TRBV6-4
cdr3_aa: CASSERPSAGTSRAEAFF

v_call: TRBV27
cdr3_aa: CASSPRMGPNQPQHF

v_call: TRBV7-9
cdr3_aa: CASSLRVGMNTEAFF

v_call: TRBV6-1
cdr3_aa: CASSEMGETQYF

v_call: TRBV5-1
cdr3_aa: CASALTGAQGYTF

v_call: TRBV5-1
cdr3_aa: CASSEDPGGNTIYF

v_call: TRBV10-3
cdr3_aa: CAISQLAGGTNEQFF

v_call: TRBV18
cdr3_aa: CASSPPNGTHYNEQFF